The rows below give T cell receptor beta chains drawn from one sample of a study of shared clonotypes between healthy human individuals. Sequencing was performed with immunoSEQ multiplex PCR; in TCRdb, only in-frame clones are kept and a portion is missing. Of about 480,000 clones listed, almost 80% are singletons. Sequencing input: PBMCs. These receptors were collected from a woman aged 40 to 50 in good health. Some clones in this sample may be carry-over from other donors' samples. CDR3s leave out the opening cysteine and the closing phenylalanine or tryptophan.

V gene,CDR3 protein
TRBV30,AWSSLSYNEQF
TRBV18,ASSPPSREGEQF
TRBV15,ATSRGLNYGYT
TRBV6-6,ASRFDSNTEAF
TRBV5-5,ASSLASGGEQF
TRBV7-2,ASSSYQTQY
TRBV21-1,ASSITGVYNEQF
TRBV28,ASSRGGGTDTQY
TRBV18,ASSPGDTNYGYT
TRBV2,ASSRIAGGMADTQY
TRBV6-5,ASSYGWDRGGYEQY
TRBV5-5,ASSSTGLSAEKLF
TRBV2,ASSALAGGSYEQY
TRBV6-4,ASSTTQENTGELF
TRBV14,ASSRPGLAGHNEQF